One and the same sample provided the 7 T cell receptor beta chains below, sequenced in a study of blood T cell repertoires in COVID-19. Clones were sequenced by immunoSEQ multiplex PCR, and TCRdb holds only the in-frame ones, with some missing. The sample consists of fewer than 350,000 clones, 85% of them appearing once. Material: peripheral blood. All receptors come from a woman between 45 and 60 years old with active or convalescent COVID-19.

About this clone: An end of the junction does not agree with germline; a read error may underlie this. The rearrangement joins TRBV3-1 (or the pseudogene TRBV3-2) to TRBJ2-1, with no clear D. The CDR3 length is 12 residues. The germline gives CDR1 LGHDT, CDR2 YNNKEL (reference sequence). In DNA form, the CDR3 reads TGTACCAGCAGCCCTAATTTCAATGAGCAGTTCTTC. Protein product: CTSSPNFNEQFF.

The genes are TRBV5-1 and TRBJ2-7, with 7 nucleotides matching TRBD2. CDR3 length equals 15 residues. V trimming: 4 bases; J trimming: 0 bases; junction bases outside the gene matches: 7. Germline V lookup: CDR1 SGHRS, CDR2 YFSETQ. For the CDR3, the DNA is TGCGCCAGCAGCCCCTGGCAGCGGGACTCCTACGAGCAGTACTTC. It translates to CASSPWQRDSYEQYF.

The table lists this clone with a count of one. The chain links TRBV6-2 or TRBV6-3 to TRBJ1-5, with 7 nucleotides matching TRBD1. This CDR3 is built from 15 residues. J lost 1 base, V lost 2 bases, and 2 bases had no gene match. Germline CDR1 is MNHEY and CDR2 is SVGEGT. The CDR3 coding sequence is TGTGCCAGCAGTTACCGACAGGGAAGCAATCAGCCCCAGCATTTT. Translation gives CASSYRQGSNQPQHF.

The chain joins TRBV28 to TRBJ1-5; D not resolved. Germline values: CDR1 MDHEN, CDR2 SYDVKM. Trimming removed 5 bases at V and 3 bases at J, with 14 bases between. This CDR3 region has 15 residues. CDR3 in amino acids: CASSLRGMPNQPQHF. As DNA, the CDR3 is TGTGCCAGCAGTCTCCGGGGTATGCCCAATCAGCCCCAGCATTTT.

The chain uses TRBV27 and TRBJ1-6; the D is unclear. Germline CDR1 and CDR2: MNHEY and SMNVEV (reference sequence). CDR3 length equals 14 residues. Trimming took 2 bases from V and 1 from J, leaving 3 bases between them. The chain's CDR3 is CASSLESYNSPLHF. The CDR3, as DNA: TGTGCCAGCAGTTTAGAGTCCTATAATTCACCCCTCCACTTT.

The rearrangement links TRBV13 to TRBJ2-3; 10 positions match TRBD1. CDR1 is PRHDT and CDR2 is FYEKMQ in the germline V gene (reference sequence). The length of the CDR3 is 21 residues. J was trimmed by 1 base and V by 0 bases; bases with no gene match: 16. The CDR3 loop is CASSLGWGTGDHPDGTDTQYF. The CDR3 DNA reads TGTGCCAGCAGCTTAGGCTGGGGGACAGGGGACCACCCGGATGGCACAGATACGCAGTATTTT.

In its sample, this clone was seen a few times. The chain has TRBV6-1 and TRBJ2-3; 8 positions agree with TRBD1. V shed 0 bases, J shed 1 base, and the junction held 3 bases outside the gene matches. Germline V gene lookup returns CDR1 MNHNS and CDR2 SASEGT. CDR3 size: 16 residues. Here the CDR3 reads CASSEAETGGTDTQYF. The CDR3 DNA is TGTGCCAGCAGTGAAGCCGAGACAGGGGGCACAGATACGCAGTATTTT.